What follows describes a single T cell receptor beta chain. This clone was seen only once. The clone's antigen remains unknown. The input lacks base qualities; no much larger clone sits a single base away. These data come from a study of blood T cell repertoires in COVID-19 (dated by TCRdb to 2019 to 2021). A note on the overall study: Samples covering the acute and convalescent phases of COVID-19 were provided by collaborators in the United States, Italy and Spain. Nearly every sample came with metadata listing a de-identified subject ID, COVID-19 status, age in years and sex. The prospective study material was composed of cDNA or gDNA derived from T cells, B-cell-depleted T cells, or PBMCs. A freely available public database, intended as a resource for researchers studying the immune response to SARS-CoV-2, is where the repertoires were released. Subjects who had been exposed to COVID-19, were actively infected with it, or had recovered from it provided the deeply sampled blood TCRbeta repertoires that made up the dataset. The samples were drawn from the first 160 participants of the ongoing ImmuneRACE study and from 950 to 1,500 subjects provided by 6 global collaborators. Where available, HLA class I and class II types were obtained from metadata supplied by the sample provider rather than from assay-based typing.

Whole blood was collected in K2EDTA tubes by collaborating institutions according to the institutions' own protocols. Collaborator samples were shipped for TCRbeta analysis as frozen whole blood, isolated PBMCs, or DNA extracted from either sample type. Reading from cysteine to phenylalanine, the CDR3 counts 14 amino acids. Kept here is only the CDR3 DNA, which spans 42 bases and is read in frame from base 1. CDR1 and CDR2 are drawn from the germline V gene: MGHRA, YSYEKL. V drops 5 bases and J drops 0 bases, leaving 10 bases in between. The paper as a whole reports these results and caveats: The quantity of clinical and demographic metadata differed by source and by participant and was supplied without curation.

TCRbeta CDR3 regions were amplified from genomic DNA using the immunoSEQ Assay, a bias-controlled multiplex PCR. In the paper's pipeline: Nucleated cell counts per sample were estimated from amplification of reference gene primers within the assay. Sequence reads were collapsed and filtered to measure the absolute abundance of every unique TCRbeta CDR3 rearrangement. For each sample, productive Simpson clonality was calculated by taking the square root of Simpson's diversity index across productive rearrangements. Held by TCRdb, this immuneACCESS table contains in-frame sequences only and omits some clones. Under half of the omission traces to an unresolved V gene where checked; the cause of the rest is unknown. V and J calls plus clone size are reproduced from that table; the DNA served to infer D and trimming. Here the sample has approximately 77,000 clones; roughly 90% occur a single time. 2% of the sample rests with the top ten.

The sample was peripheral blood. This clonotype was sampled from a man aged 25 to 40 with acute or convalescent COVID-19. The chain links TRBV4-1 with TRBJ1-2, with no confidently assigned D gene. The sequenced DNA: TGCGCCAGCAGCAGCAGGAATCCTAACTATGGCTACACCTTC. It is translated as CASSSRNPNYGYTF.